This entry lists 19 T cell receptor beta chains sequenced from one sample in a study of T cell responses to AZD1222 COVID-19 vaccine. Measured with immunoSEQ multiplex PCR; TCRdb has only the in-frame clones, and not every one. The sample lists about 160,000 clones, 92% occurring once. Specimen: peripheral blood, collected 28 days after the second AZD1222 dose. These receptors originate from an adult who received the AZD1222 COVID-19 vaccine.

The chain couples TRBV9 to TRBJ2-2, with 7 bases lining up with TRBD2. This CDR3 spans 15 amino acids. Germline values: CDR1 SGDLS, CDR2 YYNGEE. The V segment lost 0 bases and the J segment 5 bases; nucleotides outside the gene matches: 4. CDR3 sequence (DNA): TGTGCCAGCAGCGTAGAAGCGGGGAGAACCGGGGAGCTGTTTTTT. It encodes CASSVEAGRTGELFF.

The chain has TRBV19 and TRBJ1-3; 9 bases match TRBD1. This CDR3 has 15 residues. Trimming removed 6 bases from V and 1 base from J; junction bases left unmatched: 4. Germline CDR1 LNHDA, CDR2 SQIVND (reference sequence). CDR3 in amino acids: CASRSGQGSGNTIYF. CDR3 nucleotides: TGTGCCAGTAGAAGCGGACAGGGGTCTGGAAACACCATATATTTT.

This rearrangement joins TRBV4-1 to TRBJ1-1; TRBD1 is a possible D gene (5 bases). V dropped 1 base and J dropped 3 bases, with 12 bases sitting between them. CDR1 and CDR2 from the germline V gene are MGHRA and YSYEKL. There are 15 residues in the CDR3. The CDR3 DNA sequence: TGCGCCAGCAGCCAAGTCGGGGCTCGGGACACTGAAGCTTTCTTT. It translates to CASSQVGARDTEAFF.

This clone occurred once. V is TRBV6-5 and J is TRBJ2-7; D is uncertain. This CDR3 contains 15 residues. Germline loops: CDR1 MNHEY, CDR2 SVGAGI. The germline V and J ends were trimmed by 8 bases and 7 bases, with 24 bases remaining between them. CDR3 sequence reads: CASGPPRQSSGEQYF. DNA for the CDR3: TGTGCCAGCGGGCCTCCCAGACAAAGTTCGGGTGAGCAGTACTTC.

The rearrangement joins TRBV11-2 to TRBJ1-4, with D hard to call. CDR3 length: 14 residues. CDR1 SGHAT and CDR2 FQNNGV come from the germline V gene. Trimming took off 1 base at V and 4 bases at J, with 7 bases between the two ends. CDR3 in amino acids: CASSLGANNEKLFF. The CDR3 DNA is TGTGCCAGCAGCTTAGGAGCAAATAATGAAAAACTGTTTTTT.

The CDR3 is CATSESFADTQYF. CDR3 bases: TGTGCCACCAGTGAGAGTTTCGCAGATACGCAGTATTTT. J is TRBJ2-3 and V is TRBV24-1; D call uncertain. V was cut by 4 bases and J by 4 bases, with 8 bases left in between. CDR1 KGHDR and CDR2 SFDVKD come from the germline V gene. The CDR3 extends over 13 amino acids.

The V and J genes are TRBV19 and TRBJ1-1, with D possibly matching TRBD1 (6 bases). CDR3 length: 14 residues. Looked up from germline, CDR1 is LNHDA and CDR2 is SQIVND (reference sequence). The V end was cut by 7 bases, the J end by 2 bases, with 14 bases between. The CDR3 loop reads CASNPGGTNTEAFF. In nucleotides, the CDR3 is TGTGCCAGTAACCCCGGGGGCACTAACACTGAAGCTTTCTTT.

This clone was seen only a few times. The chain recombines TRBV6-5 with TRBJ1-4; D not resolved. CDR3 length equals 14 residues. Trimming removed 5 bases from V and 3 bases from J, with 10 bases in between. The germline CDR1 and CDR2 sequences are MNHEY and SVGAGI. The CDR3 is CASSPSRANEKLFF. CDR3 nucleotides: TGTGCCAGCAGTCCCAGCCGGGCTAATGAAAAACTGTTTTTT.

The rearrangement uses TRBV5-1 and TRBJ1-2, with 8 bases fitting TRBD1. The CDR3 is 11 residues long. Germline V CDR1 and CDR2: SGHRS, YFSETQ. The ends lost 4 bases at V and 7 bases at J; junction bases unmatched: 0. The CDR3 region is CASSQGAGYTF. The CDR3, as DNA: TGCGCCAGCAGCCAGGGGGCTGGCTACACCTTC.

V usage is TRBV27 and J usage is TRBJ1-5; D is unresolved. The germline V gene has CDR1 MNHEY and CDR2 SMNVEV (reference sequence). This CDR3 spans 14 amino acids. V lost 2 bases and J 3 bases, leaving 8 bases between the germline ends. The CDR3 is CASSLKQPNQPQHF. The CDR3 DNA reads as TGTGCCAGCAGTTTAAAACAGCCCAATCAGCCCCAGCATTTT.

The V call is TRBV30, the J call TRBJ1-3; 7 bases are shared with TRBD1. Germline V lookup: CDR1 GTSNPN, CDR2 SVGIG (reference sequence). After removal of 2 bases from V and 0 bases from J, the junction contained 10 bases not matched to a gene. CDR3 length: 17 amino acids. The CDR3 is CAWSPLTGPSSGNTIYF. The CDR3 region has the DNA TGTGCCTGGAGTCCCTTGACAGGGCCGAGCTCTGGAAACACCATATATTTT.

The chain combines TRBV25-1 with TRBJ1-2; no clear D. V was cut by 10 bases and J by 6 bases, with 12 bases left in between. Germline V CDR1 and CDR2: MGHDK, SYGVNS. This CDR3 has 11 amino acids. The CDR3 is CAIDPPDGYTF. The CDR3 region has the DNA TGTGCCATCGATCCCCCCGATGGCTACACCTTC.

The rearrangement uses TRBV29-1 and TRBJ2-3; 8 nucleotides line up with TRBD1. The junction had 3 bases not matched to a gene; V was cut back by 4 bases and J by 0 bases. CDR1 and CDR2 (germline): SQVTM, ANQGSEA. CDR3 length equals 14 residues. CDR3 DNA: TGCAGCGTTGGGGGGACAGGCAGCACAGATACGCAGTATTTT. Translated, it gives CSVGGTGSTDTQYF.

The chain combines TRBV5-1 with TRBJ2-7; TRBD1 is a possible D gene (6 bases). This CDR3 has 15 amino acids. Trimming removed 1 base at V and 4 bases at J, with 15 bases between. Germline assignment: CDR1 SGHRS and CDR2 YFSETQ. CDR3 loop: CASSLWGNRVYEQYF. As DNA, the CDR3 is TGCGCCAGCAGCTTGTGGGGAAACAGGGTTTACGAGCAGTACTTC. Full variable domain (outside the CDR3, taken from reference TRBV5-1 and TRBJ2-7): KAGVTQTPRYLIKTRGQQVTLSCSPISGHRSVSWYQQTPGQGLQFLFEYFSETQRNKGNFPGRFSGRQFSNSRSEMNVSTLELGDSALYLCASSLWGNRVYEQYFGPGTRLTVT.

The V call is TRBV19, the J call TRBJ1-1; the D is unclear. V shed 7 bases and J shed 5 bases, with 14 bases lying between them. The CDR3 runs to 13 residues. Per germline, CDR1 LNHDA and CDR2 SQIVND (reference sequence). The CDR3 DNA reads TGTGCCAGTACCCTTCGGAAGGGTACTGAAGCTTTCTTT. It encodes CASTLRKGTEAFF.

For the CDR3, the DNA is TGTGCCAGTAGTATCAACCGGGTCGATACGCAGTATTTT. Residues: CASSINRVDTQYF. The chain joins TRBV19 to TRBJ2-3; D gene ambiguous. V lost 3 bases and J lost 6, with 10 bases in between. The germline V gene has CDR1 LNHDA and CDR2 SQIVND (reference sequence). This CDR3 has 13 residues.

The genes are TRBV6-5 and TRBJ1-6, with 9 bases lining up with TRBD1. The length of the CDR3 is 13 residues. Germline-derived CDR1 and CDR2 are MNHEY and SVGAGI. The J segment lost 9 bases and the V segment lost 10 bases, leaving 7 bases of the junction unmatched. The CDR3 loop reads CATRGQGASPLHF. In nucleotides, the CDR3 is TGTGCCACAAGGGGACAGGGAGCTTCACCCCTCCACTTT.

The chain uses TRBV6-1 and TRBJ1-1; D perhaps matches TRBD1 (5 bases). CDR3 length equals 12 residues. V dropped 3 bases and J dropped 14 bases, with 16 bases sitting between them. In germline, CDR1 is MNHNS, CDR2 SASEGT. The CDR3 sequence: CASSEGSHRRFF. CDR3 DNA sequence: TGTGCCAGCAGTGAGGGGAGTCACAGGAGGTTCTTT.

The gene calls are TRBV10-3 and TRBJ2-7; 9 nucleotides align to TRBD1. Trimming at V came to 6 bases and at J to 5 bases, leaving 14 bases not matched to a gene. CDR3 length: 16 residues. Germline V gene lookup returns CDR1 ENHRY and CDR2 SYGVKD. In DNA form, the CDR3 reads TGTGCCATCAGCTGGACAGGGGAGCCCCCGGGTGACGAGCAGTACTTC. Protein sequence: CAISWTGEPPGDEQYF.